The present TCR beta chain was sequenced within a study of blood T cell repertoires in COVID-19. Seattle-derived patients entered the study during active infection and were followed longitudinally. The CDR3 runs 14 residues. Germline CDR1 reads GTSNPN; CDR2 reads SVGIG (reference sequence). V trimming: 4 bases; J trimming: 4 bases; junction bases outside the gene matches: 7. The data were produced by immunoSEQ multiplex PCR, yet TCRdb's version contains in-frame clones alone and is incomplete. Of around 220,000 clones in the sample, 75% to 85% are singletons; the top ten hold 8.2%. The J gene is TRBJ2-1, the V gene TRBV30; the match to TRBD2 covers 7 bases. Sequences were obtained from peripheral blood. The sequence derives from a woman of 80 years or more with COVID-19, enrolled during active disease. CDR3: CAWIGRGRYNEQFF. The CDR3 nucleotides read TGTGCCTGGATTGGGCGGGGGAGATACAATGAGCAGTTCTTC.